The 3 T cell receptor beta chains below all came from one sample that was sequenced in a study of blood T cell repertoires in COVID-19. Assay used: immunoSEQ multiplex PCR; TCRdb lists only in-frame clones, some missing. The sample shows roughly 60,000 clones, more than 80% of them seen only once. The sequencing input was peripheral blood. These receptors all stem from a man older than 75 with acute or convalescent COVID-19.

The chain links TRBV19 to TRBJ2-5; TRBD2 agrees at 7 bases. V lost 5 bases and J lost 4; bases outside the gene matches: 4. Germline V lookup: CDR1 LNHDA, CDR2 SQIVND (reference sequence). The length of the CDR3 is 13 residues. CDR3 bases: TGTGCCAGTAGTGGATGGGGGGGAGAGACCCAGTACTTC. Its protein is CASSGWGGETQYF.

The rearrangement uses TRBV6-5 and TRBJ1-2; D might be TRBD1 (6 bases). V was shortened by 6 bases and J by 7 bases, with 18 bases between the two germline ends. CDR3 size: 14 residues. From germline, CDR1 is MNHEY and CDR2 SVGAGI. The CDR3 sequence: CASSLTGMDRGYTF. CDR3 bases: TGTGCCAGCAGCCTGACAGGTATGGACCGTGGCTACACCTTC.

The genes are TRBV3-1 (or the pseudogene TRBV3-2) and TRBJ1-4, with 7 bases identical to TRBD1. The CDR3 length is 14 residues. Germline V gene lookup returns CDR1 LGHDT and CDR2 YNNKEL (reference sequence). The V gene end was trimmed by 6 bases and the J gene end by 3 bases; junction bases not matched to a gene: 4. DNA of the CDR3: TGTGCCAGCAGAGAGACAGGGCCTAATGAAAAACTGTTTTTT. As protein: CASRETGPNEKLFF.